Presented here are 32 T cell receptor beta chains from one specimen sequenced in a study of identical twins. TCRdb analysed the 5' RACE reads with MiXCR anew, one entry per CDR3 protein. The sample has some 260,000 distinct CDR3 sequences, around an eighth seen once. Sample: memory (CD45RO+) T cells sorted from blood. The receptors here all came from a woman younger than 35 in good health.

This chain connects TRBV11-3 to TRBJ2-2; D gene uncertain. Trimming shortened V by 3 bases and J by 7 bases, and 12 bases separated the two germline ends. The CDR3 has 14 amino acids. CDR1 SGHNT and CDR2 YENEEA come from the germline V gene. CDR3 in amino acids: CASSFSVLGGELFF. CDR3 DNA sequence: TGTGCCAGCAGCTTTTCGGTATTAGGCGGGGAGCTGTTTTTT.

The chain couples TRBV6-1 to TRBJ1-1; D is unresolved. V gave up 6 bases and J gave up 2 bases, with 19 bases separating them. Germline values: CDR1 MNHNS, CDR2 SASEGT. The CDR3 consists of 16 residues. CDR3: CASSHVIVTPNTEAFF. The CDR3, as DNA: TGTGCCAGCAGCCATGTGATAGTTACGCCAAACACTGAAGCTTTCTTT.

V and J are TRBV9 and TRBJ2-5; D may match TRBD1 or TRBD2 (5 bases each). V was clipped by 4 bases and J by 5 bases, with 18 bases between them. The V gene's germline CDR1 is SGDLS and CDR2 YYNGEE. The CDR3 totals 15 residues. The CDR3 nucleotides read TGTGCCAGCAGCAACTACGCCGGGACCCAGGAGACCCAGTACTTC. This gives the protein CASSNYAGTQETQYF.

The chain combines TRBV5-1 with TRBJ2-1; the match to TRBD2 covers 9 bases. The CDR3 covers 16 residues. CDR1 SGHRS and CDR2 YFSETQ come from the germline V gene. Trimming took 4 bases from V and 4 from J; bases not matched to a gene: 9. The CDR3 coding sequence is TGCGCCAGCAGCGCCGCCGGGACTAGCAGTTACAATGAGCAGTTCTTC. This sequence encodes CASSAAGTSSYNEQFF. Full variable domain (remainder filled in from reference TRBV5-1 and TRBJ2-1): KAGVTQTPRYLIKTRGQQVTLSCSPISGHRSVSWYQQTPGQGLQFLFEYFSETQRNKGNFPGRFSGRQFSNSRSEMNVSTLELGDSALYLCASSAAGTSSYNEQFFGPGTRLTVL.

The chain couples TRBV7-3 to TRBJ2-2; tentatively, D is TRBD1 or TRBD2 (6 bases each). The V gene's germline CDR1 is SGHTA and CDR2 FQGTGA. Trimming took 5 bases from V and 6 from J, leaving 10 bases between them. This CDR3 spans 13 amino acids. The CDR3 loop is CASSRGLPGELFF. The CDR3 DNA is TGTGCCAGCAGCCGGGGGCTCCCCGGGGAGCTGTTTTTT.

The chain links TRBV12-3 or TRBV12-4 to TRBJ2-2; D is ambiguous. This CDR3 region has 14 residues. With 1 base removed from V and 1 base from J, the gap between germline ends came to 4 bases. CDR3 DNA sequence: TGTGCCAGCAGTTTAGGCGTGAACACCGGGGAGCTGTTTTTT. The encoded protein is CASSLGVNTGELFF.

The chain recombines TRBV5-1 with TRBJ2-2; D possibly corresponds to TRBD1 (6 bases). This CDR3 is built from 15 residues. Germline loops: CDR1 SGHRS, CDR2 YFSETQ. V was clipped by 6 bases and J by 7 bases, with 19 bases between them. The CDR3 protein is CASTETGRVIGELFF. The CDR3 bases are TGCGCCAGCACCGAGACAGGCAGGGTAATCGGGGAGCTGTTTTTT. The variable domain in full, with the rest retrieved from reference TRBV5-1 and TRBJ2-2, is KAGVTQTPRYLIKTRGQQVTLSCSPISGHRSVSWYQQTPGQGLQFLFEYFSETQRNKGNFPGRFSGRQFSNSRSEMNVSTLELGDSALYLCASTETGRVIGELFFGEGSRLTVL.

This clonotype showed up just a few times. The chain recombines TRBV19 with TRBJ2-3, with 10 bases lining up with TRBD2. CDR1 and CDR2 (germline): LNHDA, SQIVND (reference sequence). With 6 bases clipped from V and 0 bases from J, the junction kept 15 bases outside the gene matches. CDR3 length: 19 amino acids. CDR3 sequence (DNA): TGTGCCAGTAGCGCCCTAGGTGCTAGCGGGGGCTACAGCACAGATACGCAGTATTTT. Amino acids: CASSALGASGGYSTDTQYF.

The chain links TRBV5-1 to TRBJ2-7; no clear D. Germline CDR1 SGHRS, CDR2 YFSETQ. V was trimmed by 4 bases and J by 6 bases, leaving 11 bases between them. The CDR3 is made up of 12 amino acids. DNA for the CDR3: TGCGCCAGCAGCCGACCTTCTTCCGAGCAGTACTTC. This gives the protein CASSRPSSEQYF.

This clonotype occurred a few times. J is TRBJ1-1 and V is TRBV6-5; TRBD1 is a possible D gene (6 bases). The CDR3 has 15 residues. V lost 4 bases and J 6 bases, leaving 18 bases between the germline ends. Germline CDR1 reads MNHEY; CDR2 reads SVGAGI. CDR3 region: CASSSSRGGQAEAFF. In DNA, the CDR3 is TGTGCCAGCAGTTCCTCGAGGGGGGGGCAAGCTGAAGCTTTCTTT.

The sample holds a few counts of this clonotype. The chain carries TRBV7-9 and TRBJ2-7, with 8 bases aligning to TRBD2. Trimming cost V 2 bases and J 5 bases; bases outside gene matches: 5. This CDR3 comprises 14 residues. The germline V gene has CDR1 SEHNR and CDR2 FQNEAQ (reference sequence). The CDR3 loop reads CASSLKGLDDEQYF. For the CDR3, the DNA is TGTGCCAGCAGCTTAAAGGGACTAGATGACGAGCAGTACTTC.

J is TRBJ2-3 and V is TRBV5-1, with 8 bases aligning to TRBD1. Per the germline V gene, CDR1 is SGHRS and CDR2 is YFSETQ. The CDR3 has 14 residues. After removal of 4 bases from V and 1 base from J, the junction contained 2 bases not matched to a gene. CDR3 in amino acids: CASSPGQGTDTQYF. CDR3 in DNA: TGCGCCAGCAGCCCGGGACAGGGCACAGATACGCAGTATTTT. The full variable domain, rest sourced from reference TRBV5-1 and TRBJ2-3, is KAGVTQTPRYLIKTRGQQVTLSCSPISGHRSVSWYQQTPGQGLQFLFEYFSETQRNKGNFPGRFSGRQFSNSRSEMNVSTLELGDSALYLCASSPGQGTDTQYFGPGTRLTVL.

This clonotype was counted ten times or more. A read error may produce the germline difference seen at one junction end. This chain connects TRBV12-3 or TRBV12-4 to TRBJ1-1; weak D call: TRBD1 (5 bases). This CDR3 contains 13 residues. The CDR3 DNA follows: TGTGCCAGTAGTTTAAACCGGGACGCGGGGACTTTCTTT. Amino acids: CASSLNRDAGTFF.

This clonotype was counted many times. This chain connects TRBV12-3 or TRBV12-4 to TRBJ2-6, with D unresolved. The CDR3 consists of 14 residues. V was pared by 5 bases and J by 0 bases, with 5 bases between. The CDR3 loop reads CASSRSSGANVLTF. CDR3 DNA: TGTGCCAGCAGTAGGAGCTCTGGGGCCAACGTCCTGACTTTC.

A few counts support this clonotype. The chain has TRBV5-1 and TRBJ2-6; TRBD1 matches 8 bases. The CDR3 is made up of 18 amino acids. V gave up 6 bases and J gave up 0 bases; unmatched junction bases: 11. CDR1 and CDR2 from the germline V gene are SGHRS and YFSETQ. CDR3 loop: CASTKGQELLSGANVLTF. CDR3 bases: TGCGCCAGCACGAAGGGACAGGAGCTTCTCTCTGGGGCCAACGTCCTGACTTTC. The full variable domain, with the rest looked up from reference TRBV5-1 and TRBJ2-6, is KAGVTQTPRYLIKTRGQQVTLSCSPISGHRSVSWYQQTPGQGLQFLFEYFSETQRNKGNFPGRFSGRQFSNSRSEMNVSTLELGDSALYLCASTKGQELLSGANVLTFGAGSRLTVL.

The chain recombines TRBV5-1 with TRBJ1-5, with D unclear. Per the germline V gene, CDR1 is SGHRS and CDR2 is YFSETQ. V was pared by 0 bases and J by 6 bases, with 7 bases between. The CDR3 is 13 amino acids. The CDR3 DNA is TGCGCCAGCAGCTTGGACCCCGCTCAGCCCCAGCATTTT. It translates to CASSLDPAQPQHF.

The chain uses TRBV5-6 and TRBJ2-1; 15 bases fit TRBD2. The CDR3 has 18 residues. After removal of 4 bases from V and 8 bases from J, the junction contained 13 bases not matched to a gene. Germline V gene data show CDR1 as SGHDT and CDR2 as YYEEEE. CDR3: CASSPTPGLAGGIDEQFF. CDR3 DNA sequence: TGTGCCAGCAGCCCAACCCCCGGACTAGCGGGGGGGATAGATGAGCAGTTCTTC.

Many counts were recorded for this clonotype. The DNA for the CDR3 is TGCAGCGTTGAAAGAGAGGCGGGAGGGCTTGCAGATACGCAGTATTTT. Translation gives CSVEREAGGLADTQYF. The chain carries TRBV29-1 and TRBJ2-3, with TRBD2 matching 9 bases. V shed 2 bases, J shed 4 bases, and the junction held 10 bases outside the gene matches. The CDR3 contains 16 residues. Per the germline V gene, CDR1 is SQVTM and CDR2 is ANQGSEA.

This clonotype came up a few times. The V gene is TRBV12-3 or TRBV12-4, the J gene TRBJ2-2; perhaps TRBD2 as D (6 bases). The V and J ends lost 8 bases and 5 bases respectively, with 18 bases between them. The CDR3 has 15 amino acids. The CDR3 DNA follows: TGTGCCAGCCTTAACCCGGGACTCTCTACCGGGGAGCTGTTTTTT. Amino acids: CASLNPGLSTGELFF.

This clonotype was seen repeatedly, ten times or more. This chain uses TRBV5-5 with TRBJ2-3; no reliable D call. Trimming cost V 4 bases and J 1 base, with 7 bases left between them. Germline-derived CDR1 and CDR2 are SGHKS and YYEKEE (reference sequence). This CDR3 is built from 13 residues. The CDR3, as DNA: TGTGCCAGCAGCCCCCTGCGCACAGATACGCAGTATTTT. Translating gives CASSPLRTDTQYF.

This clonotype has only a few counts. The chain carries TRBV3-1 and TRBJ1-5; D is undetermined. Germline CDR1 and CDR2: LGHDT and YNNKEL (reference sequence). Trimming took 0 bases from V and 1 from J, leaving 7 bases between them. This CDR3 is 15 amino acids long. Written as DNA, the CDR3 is TGTGCCAGCAGCCAAGATGTGGACAGCAATCAGCCCCAGCATTTT. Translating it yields CASSQDVDSNQPQHF. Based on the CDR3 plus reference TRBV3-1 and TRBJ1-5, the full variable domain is DTAVSQTPKYLVTQMGNDKSIKCEQNLGHDTMYWYKQDSKKFLKIMFSYNNKELIINETVPNRFSPKSPDKAHLNLHINSLELGDSAVYFCASSQDVDSNQPQHFGDGTRLSIL.

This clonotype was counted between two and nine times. Here the CDR3 reads CASSYSILGTGNSPLHF. The CDR3, as DNA: TGTGCCAGCAGTTACTCGATCTTAGGGACAGGAAATTCACCCCTCCACTTT. The V and J genes are TRBV6-5 and TRBJ1-6; TRBD1 aligns across 8 bases. This CDR3 is built from 17 residues. The V and J ends lost 0 bases and 7 bases, in that order; junction bases with no gene match: 8. Germline-derived CDR1 and CDR2 are MNHEY and SVGAGI.

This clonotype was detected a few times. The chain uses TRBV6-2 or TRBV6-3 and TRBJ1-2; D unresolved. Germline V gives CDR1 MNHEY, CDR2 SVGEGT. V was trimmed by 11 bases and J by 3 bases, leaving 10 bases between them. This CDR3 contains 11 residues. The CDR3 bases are TGTGCCGTGGGCCGAGACTATGGCTACACCTTC. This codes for CAVGRDYGYTF.

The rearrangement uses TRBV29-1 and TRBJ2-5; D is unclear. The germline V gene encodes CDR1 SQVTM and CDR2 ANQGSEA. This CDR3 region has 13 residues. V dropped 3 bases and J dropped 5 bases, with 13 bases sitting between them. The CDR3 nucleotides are TGCAGCGTTGATCTTGGGTCTTGGGAGACCCAGTACTTC. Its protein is CSVDLGSWETQYF.

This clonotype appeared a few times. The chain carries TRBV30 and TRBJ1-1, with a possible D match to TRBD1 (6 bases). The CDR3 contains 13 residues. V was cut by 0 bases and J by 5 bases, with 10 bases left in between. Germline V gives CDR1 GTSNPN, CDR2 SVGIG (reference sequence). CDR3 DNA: TGTGCCTGGAGTGTACAGGGTAGAACTGAAGCTTTCTTT. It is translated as CAWSVQGRTEAFF.

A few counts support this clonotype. CDR3 bases: TGTGCCAGCAGCCAAGTATACAGAGGCATCCCTGAAGCTTTCTTT. Amino acids: CASSQVYRGIPEAFF. This chain links TRBV3-1 with TRBJ1-1; D gene uncertain. This CDR3 is built from 15 residues. The V and J ends lost 1 base and 6 bases respectively, with 15 bases between them. The germline CDR1 and CDR2 sequences are LGHDT and YNNKEL (reference sequence).

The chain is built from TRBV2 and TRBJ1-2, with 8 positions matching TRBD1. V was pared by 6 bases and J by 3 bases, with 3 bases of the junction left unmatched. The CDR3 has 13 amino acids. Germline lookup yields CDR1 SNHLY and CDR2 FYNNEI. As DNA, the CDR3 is TGTGCCAGCAGGGCGGACAGGGACTATGGCTACACCTTC. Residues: CASRADRDYGYTF.

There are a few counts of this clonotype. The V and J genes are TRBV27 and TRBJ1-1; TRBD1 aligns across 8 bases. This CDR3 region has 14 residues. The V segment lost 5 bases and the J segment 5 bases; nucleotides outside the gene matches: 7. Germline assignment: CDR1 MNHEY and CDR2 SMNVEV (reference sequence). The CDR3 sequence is CASSRTGGYTEAFF. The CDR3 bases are TGTGCCAGCAGTCGTACAGGGGGATATACTGAAGCTTTCTTT.

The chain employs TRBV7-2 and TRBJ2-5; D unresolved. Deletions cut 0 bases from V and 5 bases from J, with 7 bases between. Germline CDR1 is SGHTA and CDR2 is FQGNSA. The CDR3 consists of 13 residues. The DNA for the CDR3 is TGTGCCAGCAGCTTAGCGCAGAGGGAGACCCAGTACTTC. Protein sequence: CASSLAQRETQYF. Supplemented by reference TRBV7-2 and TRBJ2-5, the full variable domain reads GAGVSQSPSNKVTEKGKDVELRCDPISGHTALYWYRQSLGQGLEFLIYFQGNSAPDKSGLPSDRFSAERTGGSVSTLTIQRTQQEDSAVYLCASSLAQRETQYFGPGTRLLVL.

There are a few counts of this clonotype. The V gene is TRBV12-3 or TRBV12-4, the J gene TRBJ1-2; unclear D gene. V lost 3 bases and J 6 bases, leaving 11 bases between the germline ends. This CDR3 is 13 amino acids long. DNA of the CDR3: TGTGCCAGCAGTTTCGGAAGGGCCCATGGCTACACCTTC. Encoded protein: CASSFGRAHGYTF.

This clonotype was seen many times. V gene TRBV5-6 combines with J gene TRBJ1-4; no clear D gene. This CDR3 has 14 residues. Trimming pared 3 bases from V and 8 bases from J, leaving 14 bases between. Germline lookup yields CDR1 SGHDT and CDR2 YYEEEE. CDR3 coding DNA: TGTGCCAGCAGCTATAGCGGGGTGGAAGAAAAACTGTTTTTT. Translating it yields CASSYSGVEEKLFF.

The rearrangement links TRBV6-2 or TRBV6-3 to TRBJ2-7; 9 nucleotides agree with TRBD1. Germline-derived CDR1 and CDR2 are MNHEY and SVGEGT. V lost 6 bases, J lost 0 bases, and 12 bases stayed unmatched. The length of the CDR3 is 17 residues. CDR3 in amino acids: CASRKRDRAFPSYEQYF. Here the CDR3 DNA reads TGTGCCAGCAGAAAGCGGGACAGGGCCTTCCCCTCCTACGAGCAGTACTTC.